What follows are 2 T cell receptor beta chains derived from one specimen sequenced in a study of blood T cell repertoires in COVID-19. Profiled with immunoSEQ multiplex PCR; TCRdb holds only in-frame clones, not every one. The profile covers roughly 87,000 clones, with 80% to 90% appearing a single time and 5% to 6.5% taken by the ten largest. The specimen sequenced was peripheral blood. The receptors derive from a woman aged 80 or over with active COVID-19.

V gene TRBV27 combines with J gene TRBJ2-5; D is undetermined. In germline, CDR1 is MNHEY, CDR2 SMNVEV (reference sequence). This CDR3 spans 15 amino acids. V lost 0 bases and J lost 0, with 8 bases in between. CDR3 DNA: TGTGCCAGCAGTTTATCGATTGAGGACCAAGAGACCCAGTACTTC. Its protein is CASSLSIEDQETQYF.

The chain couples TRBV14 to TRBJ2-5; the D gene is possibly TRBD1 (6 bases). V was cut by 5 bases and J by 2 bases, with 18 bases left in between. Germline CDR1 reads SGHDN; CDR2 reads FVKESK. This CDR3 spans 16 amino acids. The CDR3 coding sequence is TGTGCCAGCAGCTTAAGGGGCGGCGACAGGCAAGAGACCCAGTACTTC. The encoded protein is CASSLRGGDRQETQYF. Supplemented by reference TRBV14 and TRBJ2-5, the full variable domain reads EAGVTQFPSHSVIEKGQTVTLRCDPISGHDNLYWYRRVMGKEIKFLLHFVKESKQDESGMPNNRFLAERTGGTYSTLKVQPAELEDSGVYFCASSLRGGDRQETQYFGPGTRLLVL.